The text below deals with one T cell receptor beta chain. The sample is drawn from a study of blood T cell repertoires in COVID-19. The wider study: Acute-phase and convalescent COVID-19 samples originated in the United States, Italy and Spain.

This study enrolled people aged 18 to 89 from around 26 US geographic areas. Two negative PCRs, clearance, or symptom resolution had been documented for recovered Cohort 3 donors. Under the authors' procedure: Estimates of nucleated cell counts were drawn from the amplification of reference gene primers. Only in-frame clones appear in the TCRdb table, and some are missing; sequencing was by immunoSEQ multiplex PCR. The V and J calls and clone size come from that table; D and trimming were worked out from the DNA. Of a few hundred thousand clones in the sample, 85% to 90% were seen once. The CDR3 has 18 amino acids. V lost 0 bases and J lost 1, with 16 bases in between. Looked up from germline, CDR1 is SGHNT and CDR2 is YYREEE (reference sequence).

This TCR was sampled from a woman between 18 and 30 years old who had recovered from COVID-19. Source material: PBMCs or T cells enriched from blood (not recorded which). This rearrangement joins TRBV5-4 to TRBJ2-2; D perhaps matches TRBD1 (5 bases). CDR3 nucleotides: TGTGCCAGCAGCTTGGTACCCAGGGCCAGAATGAACACCGGGGAGCTGTTTTTT. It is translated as CASSLVPRARMNTGELFF.